The 9 T cell receptor beta chains below all came from one sample that was sequenced in a study of post-analysis software for immune sequencing data. Overall study findings and caveats: When patients were compared with controls, about 5 TRBV segments were more frequent, TRBV5-6, TRBV5-1 and TRBV20-1 among them.

TCR beta libraries were prepared from cDNA with unique molecular identifiers. One entry per CDR3 protein results from TCRdb running MiXCR on the PCR reads. Here the sample spans hundreds of thousands of distinct CDR3 sequences, just under 30% being singletons. Antigen specificity for these receptors is unknown. The sequenced sample consisted of blood. Receptor source: a girl aged 5-17 years with multiple sclerosis.

A note on this clonotype: The junction shows a germline mismatch at one end, possibly a read error. The chain employs TRBV4-2 and TRBJ2-4; 12 bases are a match to TRBD2. The DNA end lines up better with TRBJ2-5; the J call may be wrong. Germline lookup yields CDR1 LGHNA and CDR2 YNFKEQ. The CDR3 totals 19 residues. The CDR3 bases are TGTACCAGCAGCAGCCGCGTCGCTGGACTAGCGGGGACGCAAGAGACCCAGTACTTC. This translates into CTSSSRVAGLAGTQETQYF.

This rearrangement joins TRBV20-1 to TRBJ1-1; 10 bases fit TRBD1. CDR1 is DFQATT and CDR2 is SNEGSKA in the germline V gene (reference sequence). J was trimmed by 11 bases and V by 0 bases; bases with no gene match: 15. This CDR3 has 16 amino acids. CDR3 loop: CSARDPQGTGARRAFF. DNA of the CDR3: TGCAGTGCTAGAGATCCTCAGGGGACAGGGGCCCGGAGGGCTTTCTTT.

Note on this clonotype: A much larger clone differs from this one at a single base, so this may be a read error. V usage is TRBV29-1 and J usage is TRBJ2-5; a weak D match, TRBD1 (7 bases). The CDR3 extends over 13 amino acids. Germline CDR1 reads SQVTM; CDR2 reads ANQGSEA. V was pared by 7 bases and J by 5 bases, with 17 bases between. This CDR3 reads CSAFATGRETQYF. In nucleotides, the CDR3 is TGCAGCGCCTTTGCGACAGGGAGGGAGACCCAGTACTTC.

This clonotype was detected only a few times. The CDR3 region is CASSPDSSPYNEQFF. Here the CDR3 DNA reads TGTGCCAGCAGCCCGGACAGCTCACCCTACAATGAGCAGTTCTTC. V gene TRBV6-4 combines with J gene TRBJ2-1; a weak D match, TRBD1 (6 bases). CDR3 length: 15 residues. The V gene lost 6 bases and the J gene lost 2 bases, with 14 bases spanning the gap. The germline V gene encodes CDR1 MRHNA and CDR2 SNTAGT.

There are many counts of this clonotype. The rearrangement uses TRBV6-4 and TRBJ2-1; the D call may be TRBD1 or TRBD2 (5 bases each). Per germline, CDR1 MRHNA and CDR2 SNTAGT. The CDR3 contains 14 residues. Trimming cost V 6 bases and J 4 bases, with 13 bases left between them. CDR3 amino acids: CASSAGTDYNEQFF. The CDR3 DNA reads as TGTGCCAGCAGCGCCGGGACGGATTACAATGAGCAGTTCTTC.

This clonotype has a count of ten or more. The genes are TRBV6-5 and TRBJ2-7; D is perhaps TRBD2 (5 bases). The germline V gene encodes CDR1 MNHEY and CDR2 SVGAGI. The CDR3 runs to 15 residues. V was cut by 6 bases and J by 2 bases, with 17 bases left in between. The DNA of the CDR3 is TGTGCCAGCAGGGACTCCGGCCTGAGCCCCTACGAGCAGTACTTC. Translating it yields CASRDSGLSPYEQYF.

This clonotype occurred a few times. This chain connects TRBV4-1 to TRBJ2-5; D perhaps matches TRBD1 (6 bases). Germline V CDR1 and CDR2: MGHRA, YSYEKL. The ends were cut back, 1 base at V and 5 bases at J, with 11 bases in the middle. The CDR3 is made up of 14 amino acids. CDR3 DNA sequence: TGCGCCAGCAGCCAAGTATCGAGGGGGGAGACCCAGTACTTC. Amino acid sequence: CASSQVSRGETQYF.

V and J are TRBV5-1 and TRBJ1-2; D may be TRBD1 (5 bases). V lost 3 bases, J lost 7 bases, and 13 bases lay in between. CDR3 length: 13 residues. Per germline, CDR1 SGHRS and CDR2 YFSETQ. CDR3 DNA sequence: TGCGCCAGCAGCTCGGACATTCTGGCTGGCTACACCTTC. Translated: CASSSDILAGYTF.

The table lists this clonotype with many counts. This rearrangement joins TRBV9 to TRBJ1-2, with D maybe TRBD1 (5 bases). The CDR3 contains 16 residues. In germline, CDR1 is SGDLS, CDR2 YYNGEE. Trimming left V 3 bases short and J 4 bases short, with 19 bases between. Here the CDR3 reads CASSAARGAASYGYTF. Written as DNA, the CDR3 is TGTGCCAGCAGCGCTGCCCGAGGGGCAGCCTCCTATGGCTACACCTTC.